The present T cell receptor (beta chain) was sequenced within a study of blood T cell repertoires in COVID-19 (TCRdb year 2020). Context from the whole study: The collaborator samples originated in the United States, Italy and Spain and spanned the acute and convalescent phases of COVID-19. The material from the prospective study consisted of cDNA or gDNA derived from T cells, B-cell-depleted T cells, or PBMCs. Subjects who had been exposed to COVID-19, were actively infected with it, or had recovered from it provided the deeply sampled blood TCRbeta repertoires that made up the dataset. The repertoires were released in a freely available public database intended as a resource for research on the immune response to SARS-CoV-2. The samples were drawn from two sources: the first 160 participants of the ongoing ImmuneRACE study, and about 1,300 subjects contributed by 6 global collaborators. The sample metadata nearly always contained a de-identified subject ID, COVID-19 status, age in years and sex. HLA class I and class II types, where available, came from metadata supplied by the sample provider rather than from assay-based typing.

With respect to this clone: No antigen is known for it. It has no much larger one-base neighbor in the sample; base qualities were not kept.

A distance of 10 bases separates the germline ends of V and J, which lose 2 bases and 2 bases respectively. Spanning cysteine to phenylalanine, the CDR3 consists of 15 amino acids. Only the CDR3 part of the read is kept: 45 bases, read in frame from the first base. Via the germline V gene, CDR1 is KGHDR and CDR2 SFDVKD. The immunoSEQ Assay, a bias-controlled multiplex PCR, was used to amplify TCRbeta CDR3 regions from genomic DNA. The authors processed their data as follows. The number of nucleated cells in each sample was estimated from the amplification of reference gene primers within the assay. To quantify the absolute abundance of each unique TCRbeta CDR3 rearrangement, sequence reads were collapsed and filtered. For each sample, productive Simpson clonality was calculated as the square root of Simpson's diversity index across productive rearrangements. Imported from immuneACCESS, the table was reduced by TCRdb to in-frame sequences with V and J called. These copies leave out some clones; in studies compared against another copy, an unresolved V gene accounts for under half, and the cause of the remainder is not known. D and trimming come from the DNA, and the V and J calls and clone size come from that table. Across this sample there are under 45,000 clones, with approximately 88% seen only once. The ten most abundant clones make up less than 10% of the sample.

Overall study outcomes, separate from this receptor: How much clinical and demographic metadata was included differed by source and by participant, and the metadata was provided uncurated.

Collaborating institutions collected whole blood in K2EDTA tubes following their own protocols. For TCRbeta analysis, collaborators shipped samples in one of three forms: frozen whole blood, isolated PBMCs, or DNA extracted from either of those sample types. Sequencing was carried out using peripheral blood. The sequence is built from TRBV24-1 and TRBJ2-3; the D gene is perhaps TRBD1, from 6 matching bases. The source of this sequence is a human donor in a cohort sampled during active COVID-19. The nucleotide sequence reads TGTGCCACCAGTGATTCCGGGACATCCACAGATACGCAGTATTTT. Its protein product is CATSDSGTSTDTQYF.